The source of this T cell receptor (beta chain) is a study of shared clonotypes between healthy human individuals. V dropped 3 bases and J dropped 0 bases, with 9 bases sitting between them. The germline V gene encodes CDR1 ENHRY and CDR2 SYGVKD. The CDR3 is made up of 15 amino acids. Generated by immunoSEQ multiplex PCR, the TCRdb table keeps only in-frame clones and is missing some. The table shows about half a million clones, with 79% occurring only once. This receptor was identified in a woman aged 40 to 50 in good health. Some clones in this sample may be carry-over from other donors' samples. The source material was PBMCs. The V gene is TRBV10-3, the J gene TRBJ1-5; no clear D gene. CDR3 bases: TGTGCCATCAGTGAACGGCAGAATAGCAATCAGCCCCAGCATTTT. Amino acids: CAISERQNSNQPQHF.